This TCR beta chain was obtained from a study of shared clonotypes between healthy human individuals. Method: immunoSEQ multiplex PCR; TCRdb's copy keeps in-frame clones and lacks some. This table holds 550,000 to 650,000 clones, around 96% found once. The CDR3 is 14 amino acids. Germline V CDR1 and CDR2: MDHEN, SYDVKM. V trimming: 6 bases; J trimming: 5 bases; junction bases outside the gene matches: 8. Naive CD8 cells lacked CD45RO, underwent positive selection for CCR7 and left out terminally differentiated effector memory CD45RA+ cells. The sequenced material came from naive CD8+ T cells sorted from blood. The receptor comes from a woman in her 30s in good health. The chain joins TRBV28 to TRBJ2-7, with TRBD2 matching 9 bases. The CDR3 nucleotides are TGTGCCAGCAGCCCGGGACTAGCCATCCACGAGCAGTACTTC. Amino acids: CASSPGLAIHEQYF.